These 4 T cell receptor beta chains originate from one sample sequenced in a study of T cells in Graves' hyperthyroidism and ophthalmopathy. What was amplified from RNA transcripts were TCR beta CDR3 regions. During a first-round RT-PCR of the TCR CDR3, the HTBI primer set was used. TCRdb independently ran MiXCR on the multiplex PCR reads; one entry per CDR3 protein. Of nearly 600,000 distinct CDR3 sequences in the sample, approximately 15% were seen once. Sequencing was done on a sample of blood. The receptors derive from a woman in her twenties or thirties with Graves' hyperthyroidism that later progressed to Graves' ophthalmopathy.

This clonotype appeared a few times. The gene calls are TRBV27 and TRBJ2-1, with 7 bases that match TRBD1. With 8 bases clipped from V and 4 bases from J, the junction kept 8 bases outside the gene matches. The CDR3 extends over 14 amino acids. The germline CDR1 and CDR2 sequences are MNHEY and SMNVEV (reference sequence). The CDR3 here is CASLRQGLYNEQFF. The DNA for the CDR3 is TGTGCCAGCTTACGACAGGGATTGTACAATGAGCAGTTCTTC.

The sample holds a few counts of this clonotype. The rearrangement joins TRBV15 to TRBJ2-1; D possibly corresponds to TRBD2 (5 bases). Trimming left V 3 bases short and J 5 bases short, with 17 bases between. The V gene's germline CDR1 is LNHNV and CDR2 YYDKDF (reference sequence). The CDR3 loop spans 16 amino acids. The CDR3 DNA follows: TGTGCCACCAGCAGCGTTAGCCTAGCTACCGACAATGAGCAGTTCTTC. Protein sequence: CATSSVSLATDNEQFF.

This clonotype was seen many times. V usage is TRBV10-3 and J usage is TRBJ1-4, with 9 bases that match TRBD1. V dropped 6 bases and J dropped 5; count of bases not matched to a gene: 10. The germline V gene encodes CDR1 ENHRY and CDR2 SYGVKD. The CDR3 totals 16 residues. Here the CDR3 reads CAISRGRDRVNEKLFF. In DNA form, the CDR3 reads TGTGCCATCAGCCGAGGCCGGGACAGGGTGAATGAAAAACTGTTTTTT.

J is TRBJ2-3 and V is TRBV6-2 or TRBV6-3; maybe TRBD1 (6 bases). The CDR3 consists of 16 residues. Trimming left V 8 bases short and J 4 bases short, with 22 bases between. From germline, CDR1 is MNHEY and CDR2 SVGEGT. The CDR3 spells CASETRRGFGPDTQYF. CDR3 nucleotides: TGTGCCAGCGAAACTCGCAGGGGTTTCGGACCAGATACGCAGTATTTT.